This TCR beta chain came from a study of response to subunit inactivated influenza vaccine (dated by TCRdb to the late 2010s). Study-wide context: To follow how T cells responded to a trivalent subunit inactivated influenza vaccine, the researchers relied on deep quantitative profiling of the T cell receptor repertoire. Study-level results and caveats: The authors suggested that each seasonal influenza vaccination may recruit only a limited number of new T cells.

The library was generated by RT-PCR. Sequencing instrument: Illumina HiSeq 2500. TCRdb reworked the public reads: Q25 trimming with fastp, MiXCR clone assembly, productive beta chains retained. Records with the same CDR3 protein are collapsed into one entry carrying the most frequent genes and DNA. Within this sample are some 500,000 distinct CDR3 sequences, with about 25% of them counted one time only. Jointly, the top ten make up approximately 2% of the sample. This clonotype was counted a single time. Its antigen is unknown. Base qualities are not recorded, but no much larger clone differs from it by a single base. One read offers little support. From cysteine to phenylalanine, the CDR3 is 11 amino acids long. The entry retains the CDR3 DNA only, 33 bases that are in frame from base 1. Reading the germline V gene gives CDR1 SNHLY and CDR2 FYNNEI. Trimming costs V 6 bases and J 8 bases, and their ends lie 8 bases apart.

The sequence came from a man aged 50 to 60 who received an inactivated influenza vaccine. Donor details come from another sample of the same person, matched by shared clones. The receptor chain draws on TRBV2 and TRBJ2-1; no D gene call is confident. This specimen consisted of CD4+ T cells sorted from PBMCs, obtained more than 4 days after vaccination. The nucleotides are TGTGCCAGCAGGAGCTTTTATGAGCAGTTCTTC. It translates to CASRSFYEQFF.